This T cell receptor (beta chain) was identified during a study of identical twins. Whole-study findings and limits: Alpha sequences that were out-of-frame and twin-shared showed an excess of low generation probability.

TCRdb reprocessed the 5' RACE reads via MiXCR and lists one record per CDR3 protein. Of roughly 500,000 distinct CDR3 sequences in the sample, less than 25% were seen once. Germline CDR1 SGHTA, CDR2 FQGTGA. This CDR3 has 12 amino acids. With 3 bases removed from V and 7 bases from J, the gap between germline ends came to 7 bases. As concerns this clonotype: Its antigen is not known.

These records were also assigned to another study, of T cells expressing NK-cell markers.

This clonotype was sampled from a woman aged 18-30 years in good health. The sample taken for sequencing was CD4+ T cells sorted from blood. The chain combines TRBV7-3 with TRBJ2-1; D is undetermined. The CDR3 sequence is CASSFMRNEQFF. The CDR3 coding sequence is TGTGCCAGCAGCTTTATGAGAAATGAGCAGTTCTTC.